Reported below is one T cell receptor (beta chain). Its cognate antigen has yet to be identified. The record has no base qualities; no much larger clone is one base away. These data originate in a study of blood T cell repertoires in COVID-19 (dated by TCRdb to the early 2020s). In the study overall: Collaborator samples came from the United States, Italy and Spain and covered acute and convalescent phases of COVID-19. The material from the prospective study consisted of cDNA or gDNA derived from T cells, B-cell-depleted T cells, or PBMCs. Subjects who had been exposed to COVID-19, were actively infected with it, or had recovered from it provided the deeply sampled blood TCRbeta repertoires that made up the dataset. The repertoires were released in a freely available public database intended as a resource for research on the immune response to SARS-CoV-2. Samples came from the ongoing ImmuneRACE study (first 160 participants) plus 1,254 subjects from 6 global collaborators. Nearly every sample came with metadata listing a de-identified subject ID, COVID-19 status, age in years and sex. Where available, HLA class I and class II types were obtained from metadata supplied by the sample provider rather than from assay-based typing.

The CDR3 has 17 amino acids, counting the end cysteine and phenylalanine. Kept here is only the CDR3 DNA, which spans 51 bases and is read in frame from base 1. The germline V and J ends show losses of 5 bases and 4 bases respectively, and no gene match explains 12 bases of the junction. CDR1 and CDR2 were assigned from the germline V gene as SGHAT and FQNNGV. TCRbeta CDR3 regions were amplified from genomic DNA by means of the immunoSEQ Assay, a bias-controlled multiplex PCR. The authors processed their data as follows. Within the assay, amplification of reference gene primers was used to estimate how many nucleated cells each sample contained. Sequence reads were collapsed and filtered to measure the absolute abundance of every unique TCRbeta CDR3 rearrangement. For each sample, productive Simpson clonality was calculated by taking the square root of Simpson's diversity index across productive rearrangements. TCRdb stores this immuneACCESS table with in-frame sequences only. Part of the clones is absent; in the studies checked, under half of the shortfall reflects unresolved V genes, and no reason is known for the rest. V, J and clone size were drawn from that table, and D and trimming were deduced from the DNA. This sample has 300,000 or so clones in its table, and more than 85% of those were observed once. Of the sample, 1% to 1.5% is held by the ten largest clones.

Whole blood was collected in K2EDTA tubes by collaborating institutions according to the institutions' own protocols. Collaborator samples were shipped for TCRbeta analysis as frozen whole blood, isolated PBMCs, or DNA extracted from either sample type. Beyond this particular receptor, the publication reports: Clinical and demographic metadata were provided uncurated, with the amount varying by source and participant.

This receptor was obtained from a man in his 70s with acute or convalescent COVID-19. Recombination linked TRBV11-2 to TRBJ2-7, with 12 junctional bases fitting TRBD2. The sequenced material came from peripheral blood. The CDR3 region has the sequence CASSGRQTSGRLYEQYF. The sequenced DNA: TGTGCCAGCAGCGGTCGTCAGACTAGCGGGAGACTGTACGAGCAGTACTTC.